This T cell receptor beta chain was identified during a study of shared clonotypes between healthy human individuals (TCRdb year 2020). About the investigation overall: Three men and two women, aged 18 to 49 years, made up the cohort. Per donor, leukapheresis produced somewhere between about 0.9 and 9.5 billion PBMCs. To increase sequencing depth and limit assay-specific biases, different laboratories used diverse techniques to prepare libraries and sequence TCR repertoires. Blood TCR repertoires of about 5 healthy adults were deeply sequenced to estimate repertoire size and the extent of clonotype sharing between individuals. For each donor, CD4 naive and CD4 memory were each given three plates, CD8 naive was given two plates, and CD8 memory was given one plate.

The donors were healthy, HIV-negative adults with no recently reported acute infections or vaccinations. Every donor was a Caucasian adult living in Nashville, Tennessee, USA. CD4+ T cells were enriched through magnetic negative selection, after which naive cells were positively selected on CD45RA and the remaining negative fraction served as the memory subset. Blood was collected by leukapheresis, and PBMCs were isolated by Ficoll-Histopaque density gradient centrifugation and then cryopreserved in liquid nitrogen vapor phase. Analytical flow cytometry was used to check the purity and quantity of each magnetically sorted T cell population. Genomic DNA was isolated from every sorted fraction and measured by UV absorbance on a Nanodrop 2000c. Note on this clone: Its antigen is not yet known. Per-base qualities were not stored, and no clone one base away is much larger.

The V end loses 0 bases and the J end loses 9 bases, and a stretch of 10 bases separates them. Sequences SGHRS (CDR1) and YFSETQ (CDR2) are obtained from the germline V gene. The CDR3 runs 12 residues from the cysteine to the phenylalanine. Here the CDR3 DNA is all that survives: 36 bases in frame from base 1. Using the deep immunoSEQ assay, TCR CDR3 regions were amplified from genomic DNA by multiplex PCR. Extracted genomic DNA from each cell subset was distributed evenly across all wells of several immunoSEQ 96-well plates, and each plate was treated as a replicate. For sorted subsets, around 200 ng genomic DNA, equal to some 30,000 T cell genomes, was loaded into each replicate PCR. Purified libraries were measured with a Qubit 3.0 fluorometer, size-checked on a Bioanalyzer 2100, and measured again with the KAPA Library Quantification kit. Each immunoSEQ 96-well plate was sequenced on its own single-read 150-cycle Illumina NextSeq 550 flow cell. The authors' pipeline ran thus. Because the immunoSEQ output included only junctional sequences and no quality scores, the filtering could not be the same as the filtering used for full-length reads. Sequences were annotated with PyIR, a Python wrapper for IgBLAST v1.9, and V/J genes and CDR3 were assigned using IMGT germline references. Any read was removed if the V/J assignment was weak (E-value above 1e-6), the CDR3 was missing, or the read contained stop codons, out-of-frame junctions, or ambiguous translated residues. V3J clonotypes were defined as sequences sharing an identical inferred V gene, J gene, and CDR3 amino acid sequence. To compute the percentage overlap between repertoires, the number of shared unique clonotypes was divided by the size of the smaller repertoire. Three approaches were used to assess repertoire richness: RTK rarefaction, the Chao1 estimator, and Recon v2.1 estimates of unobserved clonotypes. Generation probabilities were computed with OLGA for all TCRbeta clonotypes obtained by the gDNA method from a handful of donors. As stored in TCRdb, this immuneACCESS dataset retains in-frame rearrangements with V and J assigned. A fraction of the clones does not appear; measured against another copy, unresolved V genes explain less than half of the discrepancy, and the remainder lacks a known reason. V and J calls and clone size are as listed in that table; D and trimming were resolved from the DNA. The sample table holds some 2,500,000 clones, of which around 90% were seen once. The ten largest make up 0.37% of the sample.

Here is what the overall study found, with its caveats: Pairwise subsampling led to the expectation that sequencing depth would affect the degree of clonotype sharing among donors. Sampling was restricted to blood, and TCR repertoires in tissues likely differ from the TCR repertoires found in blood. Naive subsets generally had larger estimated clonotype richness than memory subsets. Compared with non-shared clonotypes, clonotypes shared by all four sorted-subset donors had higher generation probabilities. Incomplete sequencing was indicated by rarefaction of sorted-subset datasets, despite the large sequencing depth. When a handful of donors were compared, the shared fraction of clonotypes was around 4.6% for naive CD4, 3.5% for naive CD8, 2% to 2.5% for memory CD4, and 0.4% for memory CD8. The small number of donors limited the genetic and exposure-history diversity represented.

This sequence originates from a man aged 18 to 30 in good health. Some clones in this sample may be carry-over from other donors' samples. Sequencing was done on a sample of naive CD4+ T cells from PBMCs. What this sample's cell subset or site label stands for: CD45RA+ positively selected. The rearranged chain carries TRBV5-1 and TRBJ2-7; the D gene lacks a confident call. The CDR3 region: CASSLEFGWQYF. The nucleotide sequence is TGCGCCAGCAGCTTGGAATTCGGTTGGCAGTACTTC.